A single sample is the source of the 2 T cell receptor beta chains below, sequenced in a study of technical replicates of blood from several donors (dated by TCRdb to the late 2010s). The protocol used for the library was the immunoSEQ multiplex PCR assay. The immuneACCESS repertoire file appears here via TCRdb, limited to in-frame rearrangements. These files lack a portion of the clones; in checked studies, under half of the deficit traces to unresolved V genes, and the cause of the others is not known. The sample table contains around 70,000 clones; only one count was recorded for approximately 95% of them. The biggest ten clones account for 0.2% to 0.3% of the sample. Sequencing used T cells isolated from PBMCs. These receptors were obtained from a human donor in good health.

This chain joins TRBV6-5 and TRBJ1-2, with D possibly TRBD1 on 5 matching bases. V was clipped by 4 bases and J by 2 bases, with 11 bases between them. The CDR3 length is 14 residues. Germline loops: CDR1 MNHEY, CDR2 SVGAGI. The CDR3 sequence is CASSLARENYGYTF. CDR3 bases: TGTGCCAGCAGTTTGGCCAGGGAAAACTATGGCTACACCTTC.

CDR3 sequence (DNA): TGTGCCAGCAGCTCCCTGGGGAGCGGGGAGATCACAGATACGCAGTATTTT. Translating it yields CASSSLGSGEITDTQYF. J is TRBJ2-3 and V is TRBV7-3, with 7 bases lining up with TRBD2. Unmatched junction bases numbered 12, after V lost 4 bases and J lost 2 bases. The germline V gene encodes CDR1 SGHTA and CDR2 FQGTGA. This CDR3 comprises 17 residues.